The 9 T cell receptor beta chains reported below all come from one sample, sequenced in a study of T cells in Graves' hyperthyroidism and ophthalmopathy. Amplification of TCR beta CDR3 regions was performed using RNA transcripts as template. The study used the HTBI primer set for a first-round RT-PCR of the TCR CDR3. MiXCR was run by TCRdb on the multiplex PCR reads, yielding one entry per CDR3 protein. The sample lists 300,000 to 400,000 distinct CDR3 sequences, approximately 14% occurring once. Sample: blood. Source of these receptors: a woman aged 60-70 years with Graves' hyperthyroidism.

There are a few counts of this clonotype. This chain uses TRBV6-1 with TRBJ1-5; perhaps TRBD1 as D (5 bases). V lost 5 bases, J lost 0 bases, and 14 bases lay in between. Germline CDR1 MNHNS, CDR2 SASEGT. The CDR3 sequence is 16 residues long. The CDR3: CASSRAGTYSNQPQHF. As DNA, the CDR3 is TGTGCCAGCAGTCGCGCCGGGACGTATAGCAATCAGCCCCAGCATTTT.

This clonotype was observed a handful of times. A much larger clone lies a single base off, so this may be a read error. The rearrangement joins TRBV7-2 to TRBJ2-1; TRBD2 matches 9 bases. V shed 4 bases, J shed 5 bases, and the junction held 9 bases outside the gene matches. The CDR3 length is 16 residues. CDR1 is SGHTA and CDR2 is FQGNSA in the germline V gene. The CDR3 is CASSSGGSSGNNEQFF. CDR3 in DNA: TGTGCCAGCAGCTCAGGTGGCTCTAGCGGGAACAATGAGCAGTTCTTC.

This clonotype was counted many times. V is TRBV7-3 and J is TRBJ2-1; D is ambiguous. V was shortened by 5 bases and J by 7 bases, with 9 bases between the two germline ends. The CDR3 length is 12 residues. Per the germline V gene, CDR1 is SGHTA and CDR2 is FQGTGA. CDR3 in amino acids: CASSPSGNEQFF. CDR3 nucleotide sequence: TGTGCCAGCAGCCCGAGTGGTAATGAGCAGTTCTTC.

As concerns this clonotype: A clone one base away is much larger, so this may be a read error. This chain uses TRBV3-1 with TRBJ1-1; D not certain. There are 14 residues in the CDR3. Per germline, CDR1 LGHDT and CDR2 YNNKEL (reference sequence). Trimming shortened V by 4 bases and J by 1 base, and 10 bases separated the two germline ends. The chain's CDR3 is CASSPQAPNTEAFF. CDR3 DNA: TGTGCCAGCAGCCCCCAGGCCCCGAACACTGAAGCTTTCTTT.

The J gene is TRBJ2-1, the V gene TRBV19; the D gene is possibly TRBD1 (6 bases). V lost 5 bases, J lost 16 bases, and 30 bases lay in between. The germline gives CDR1 LNHDA, CDR2 SQIVND (reference sequence). The CDR3 runs to 16 residues. The CDR3 loop reads CASSGGLVGQYASTFF. CDR3 DNA: TGTGCCAGTAGTGGCGGGCTTGTAGGACAGTACGCATCCACCTTCTTC. Supplemented by reference TRBV19 and TRBJ2-1, the full variable domain reads DGGITQSPKYLFRKEGQNVTLSCEQNLNHDAMYWYRQDPGQGLRLIYYSQIVNDFQKGDIAEGYSVSREKKESFPLTVTSAQKNPTAFYLCASSGGLVGQYASTFFGPGTRLTVL.

This clonotype came up many times. The chain employs TRBV28 and TRBJ1-2; 8 bases are shared with TRBD1. Germline CDR1 MDHEN, CDR2 SYDVKM. The CDR3 is 15 amino acids. J lost 4 bases, V lost 4 bases, and 8 bases had no gene match. CDR3 bases: TGTGCCAGCAGTTCGGAAGGGCAGGGGGCCTATGGCTACACCTTC. It codes for CASSSEGQGAYGYTF.

This clonotype appeared a few times. V and J are TRBV28 and TRBJ2-7; 15 bases align to TRBD2. Germline loops: CDR1 MDHEN, CDR2 SYDVKM. Unmatched junction bases numbered 5, after V lost 5 bases and J lost 3 bases. There are 16 residues in the CDR3. CDR3 sequence reads: CASSPGLAGGFYEQYF. The DNA for the CDR3 is TGTGCCAGCAGTCCGGGACTAGCGGGAGGTTTCTACGAGCAGTACTTC.

This clonotype was seen ten or more times. The chain joins TRBV5-8 to TRBJ2-5; 7 bases align to TRBD1. V lost 3 bases, J lost 4 bases, and 9 bases stayed unmatched. The CDR3 has 15 amino acids. Looked up from germline, CDR1 is SGHTS and CDR2 is YDEGEE. The CDR3 nucleotides read TGTGCCAGCAGCTGGGCAGGACAGGTGGGAGAGACCCAGTACTTC. As protein: CASSWAGQVGETQYF. Full variable domain (rest looked up from reference TRBV5-8 and TRBJ2-5): EAGVTQSPTHLIKTRGQQATLRCSPISGHTSVYWYQQALGLGLQFLLWYDEGEERNRGNFPPRFSGRQFPNYSSELNVNALELEDSALYLCASSWAGQVGETQYFGPGTRLLVL.

This clonotype has a count of ten or more. The chain is built from TRBV7-8 and TRBJ2-5; TRBD1 aligns across 7 bases. This CDR3 region has 16 residues. The germline CDR1 and CDR2 sequences are SGHVS and FQNEAQ. V dropped 1 base and J dropped 1; count of bases not matched to a gene: 6. The CDR3 DNA reads TGTGCCAGCAGCTTAGGTCTAGGGGACAGCCAAGAGACCCAGTACTTC. Encoded protein: CASSLGLGDSQETQYF.